This is a list of T cell receptor beta chains from one sample in a study of spatial heterogeneity in lung cancer. Each CDR3 protein gets one entry after TCRdb re-called the 5' RACE reads with MiXCR. The sample shows some 83,000 distinct CDR3 sequences, approximately 20% of them seen only once. The sequenced sample was PBMCs, obtained at surgery. Receptors were obtained from a male donor with early-stage non-small cell lung cancer. CDR3s include the opening cysteine and the closing phenylalanine or tryptophan. A D gene is named only where the DNA matches it firmly. Size tells how often a clone was seen (once, few, many) or the class of an expanded clone, and some rows leave it out.

TRBV19	NA	15	NA	TRBJ2-1	TGTGCCAGTAGTACGACCCTCCGCTCCTACAATGAGCAGTTCTTC	CASSTTLRSYNEQFF
TRBV20-1	NA	15	few	TRBJ2-1	TGCAGTGCTAGAGATGGGGGGGCCCCCTACAATGAGCAGTTCTTC	CSARDGGAPYNEQFF
TRBV6-2/TRBV6-3	TRBD1	14	few	TRBJ2-3	TGTGCCAGCTTGACTCGACAGGGGGAAGATACGCAGTATTTT	CASLTRQGEDTQYF
TRBV10-3	TRBD1	16	NA	TRBJ1-3	TGTGCCACCTGCCCGGGGACAGGGCTCTCTGGAAACACCATATATTTT	CATCPGTGLSGNTIYF
TRBV20-1	NA	12	NA	TRBJ1-2	TGCAGTGCTATTCCGGTTAACTATGGCTACACCTTC	CSAIPVNYGYTF
TRBV7-2	TRBD1	13	NA	TRBJ1-2	TGTGCCAGCAGCTTTACGACAGGGGAAGGCTACACCTTC	CASSFTTGEGYTF
TRBV19	NA	12	few	TRBJ2-1	TGTGCCAGTACCACCCTGGGGAATGAGCAGTTCTTC	CASTTLGNEQFF
TRBV6-5	NA	14	NA	TRBJ2-6	TGTGCCAGCAGTTCAGGGTACGGGGCCAACGTCCTGACTTTC	CASSSGYGANVLTF
TRBV29-1	NA	11	NA	TRBJ2-2	TGCGGCCGAGGAGGGACCGGGGAGCTGTTTTTT	CGRGGTGELFF
TRBV3-1	TRBD2	13	few	TRBJ2-5	TGTGCCAGCAGCCGAGCGGGGGAAGAGACCCAGTACTTC	CASSRAGEETQYF
TRBV5-7	NA	15	few	TRBJ2-4	TGTGCCAGCAGCTTGAACGGGAAAGCCAAAAACATTCAGTACTTC	CASSLNGKAKNIQYF
TRBV20-1	TRBD2	14	NA	TRBJ2-7	TGCAGTGCTAGAACCGGGACTAGTTCGTACGAGCAGTACTTC	CSARTGTSSYEQYF
TRBV5-4	TRBD1	16	few	TRBJ1-1	TGTGCCAGCAGCTCTGGGAGGGACAGCGGGGGCACTGAAGCTTTCTTT	CASSSGRDSGGTEAFF
TRBV18	NA	14	few	TRBJ1-1	TGTGCCAGCTCACCAAGACAGGTGAACACTGAAGCTTTCTTT	CASSPRQVNTEAFF
TRBV4-3	NA	16	many	TRBJ2-2	TGCGCCAGCAGCCCAGGGGCTAGCATCGACACCGGGGAGCTGTTTTTT	CASSPGASIDTGELFF
TRBV7-3	NA	13	NA	TRBJ2-7	TGTGCCAGCAGCCGTGAGGGCACGGGCGAGCAGTACTTC	CASSREGTGEQYF
TRBV20-1	TRBD1	13	NA	TRBJ1-2	TGCAGTGCTAGGGCGGGACAGGCGGTTGGCTACACCTTC	CSARAGQAVGYTF
TRBV6-5	NA	15	few	TRBJ2-3	TGTGCCAGCAGCTACGGCGGACTCAACACAGATACGCAGTATTTT	CASSYGGLNTDTQYF
TRBV28	NA	15	few	TRBJ2-6	TGTGCCAGCTCCGGACAGTTAGCTGGGGCCAACGTCCTGACTTTC	CASSGQLAGANVLTF
TRBV28	NA	16	few	TRBJ2-2	TGTGCCAGCAGTTTAGGAACTCCTGGGAACACCGGGGAGCTGTTTTTT	CASSLGTPGNTGELFF
TRBV11-2	NA	15	NA	TRBJ2-7	TGTGCCAGCAGCTTAGAGCCTGGGCTAACCTACGAGCAGTACTTC	CASSLEPGLTYEQYF
TRBV4-1	NA	15	NA	TRBJ2-5	TGCGCCAGCAGCCGGGGAGGCTCCAGATTAGAGACCCAGTACTTC	CASSRGGSRLETQYF
TRBV7-2	NA	16	NA	TRBJ2-3	TGTGCCAGCAGCTTATCACTAGAGGATCCGGGGGATACGCAGTATTTT	CASSLSLEDPGDTQYF
TRBV3-1	TRBD1	14	few	TRBJ1-2	TGTGCCAGCAGCCAAGACGGCAGGGGGGCTGGCTACACCTTC	CASSQDGRGAGYTF
TRBV12-3/TRBV12-4	NA	12	many	TRBJ1-1	TGTGCCAGCAGTCTTCAGGGTAATGAAGCTTTCTTT	CASSLQGNEAFF
TRBV2	NA	15	few	TRBJ1-3	TGTGCCACGTCCCGGGTGGCAGGGACTGGAAACACCATATATTTT	CATSRVAGTGNTIYF
TRBV7-9	NA	13	NA	TRBJ1-1	TGTGCCAGCAGCGCCTCAGCGAACACTGAAGCTTTCTTT	CASSASANTEAFF
TRBV29-1	TRBD1	13	many	TRBJ2-7	TGCAGCGTTAAACAGGGGATATCCTACGAGCAGTACTTC	CSVKQGISYEQYF
TRBV6-2/TRBV6-3	NA	12	few	TRBJ2-7	TGTGCCAGCAGTTCCCAGAGATACGAGCAGTACTTC	CASSSQRYEQYF
TRBV28	TRBD2	16	NA	TRBJ2-1	TGTGCCAGCAGTTCAGCGGGGGTCCTCTCCTACAATGAGCAGTTCTTC	CASSSAGVLSYNEQFF
TRBV5-1	NA	14	NA	TRBJ2-7	TGCGCCAGCAGCTCGTCGGACAGTTCCTACGAGCAGTACTTC	CASSSSDSSYEQYF
TRBV5-1	NA	15	NA	TRBJ2-6	TGCGCCAGCAGCTTGGACAGCTCTGGGGCCAACGTCCTGACTTTC	CASSLDSSGANVLTF
TRBV14	TRBD2	15	NA	TRBJ2-7	TGTGCCAGCAGCCTCCGGGGGGGAGCCTCCTACGAGCAGTACTTC	CASSLRGGASYEQYF
TRBV11-2	NA	14	few	TRBJ2-5	TGTGTCAGCAGCCCCGTGGCTCTCCAAGAGACCCAGTACTTC	CVSSPVALQETQYF
TRBV12-3/TRBV12-4	NA	14	few	TRBJ2-7	TGTGCCAGCAGTGCCGGGGACGGTGTGTACGAGCAGTACTTC	CASSAGDGVYEQYF
TRBV3-1	NA	14	few	TRBJ2-1	TGTGCCAGCAGCCAATCCGGGGCCCTCAATGAGCAGTTCTTC	CASSQSGALNEQFF
TRBV25-1	NA	12	NA	TRBJ1-2	TGTGCCAGCAGTCGAGGGGACTATGGCTACACCTTC	CASSRGDYGYTF